A selection of T cell receptor beta chains follows, all from one sample in a study of shared clonotypes between healthy human individuals. Generated by immunoSEQ multiplex PCR, the TCRdb table keeps only in-frame clones and is missing some. Counted here are over 850,000 clones, around 82% occurring once; the ten biggest clones make up more than 0.5%. The sequencing input was memory CD4+ T cells from PBMCs. These receptors all stem from a man younger than 35 in good health. Some clones in this sample may be carry-over from other donors' samples. CDR3s include the opening cysteine and the closing phenylalanine or tryptophan. A D gene is named only where the DNA matches it firmly. Expanded clones are given a class, and other clones once, few, many or no size at all.

d_call	clone_size	v_call	j_call	cdr3_aa	cdr3_nt
TRBD1	-	TRBV5-1	TRBJ1-2	CASTGRQGLDGYTF	TGCGCCAGCACCGGCAGACAGGGGTTAGATGGCTACACCTTC
-	many	TRBV10-3	TRBJ1-4	CASSGGANEKLFF	TGTGCCTCCTCTGGGGGGGCTAATGAAAAACTGTTTTTT
TRBD1	-	TRBV5-6	TRBJ1-1	CASSPSTGGSSEAFF	TGTGCCAGCAGCCCGTCGACAGGGGGGAGTTCTGAAGCTTTCTTT
-	once	TRBV5-6	TRBJ2-7	CASSLQYEQYF	TGTGCCAGCAGCCTTCAATACGAGCAGTACTTC
-	-	TRBV11-1	TRBJ1-1	CASSEWVFRGYTEAFF	TGTGCCAGCAGCGAATGGGTCTTCAGGGGATATACTGAAGCTTTCTTT
-	-	TRBV4-3	TRBJ2-3	CASSQDLGGTQYF	TGCGCCAGCAGCCAAGATCTGGGGGGTACGCAGTATTTT
-	-	TRBV5-1	TRBJ1-5	CASSPGGDGQPQHF	TGCGCCAGCAGCCCGGGAGGGGATGGGCAGCCCCAGCATTTT
TRBD2	-	TRBV28	TRBJ2-7	CASSSPLGLGGGPYEQYF	TGTGCCAGCAGTTCCCCCCTTGGGTTGGGCGGGGGGCCCTACGAGCAGTACTTC
-	-	TRBV15	TRBJ1-3	CATSRGLAGGTIYF	TGTGCCACCAGCAGGGGGCTCGCTGGGGGGACCATATATTTT
-	-	TRBV7-9	TRBJ1-1	CASTRQLNTEAFF	TGTGCCAGCACCCGACAGTTGAACACTGAAGCTTTCTTT
-	-	TRBV28	TRBJ2-7	CASSRRATQRGYEQYF	TGTGCCAGCAGTCGGCGGGCCACCCAAAGGGGCTACGAGCAGTACTTC
-	-	TRBV2	TRBJ2-7	CASRSGGGGAYEQYF	TGTGCCAGCAGGTCGGGCGGAGGGGGAGCCTACGAGCAGTACTTC
TRBD1	few	TRBV2	TRBJ1-1	CASSSQGRITEAFF	TGTGCCAGCAGCTCACAGGGGCGGATCACTGAAGCTTTCTTT
TRBD2	-	TRBV4-1	TRBJ2-1	CASSQEGAGGLNEQFF	TGCGCCAGCAGCCAAGAAGGAGCGGGAGGGCTTAATGAGCAGTTCTTC
-	once	TRBV6-4	TRBJ2-3	CASRYEAGTDTQYF	TGTGCCAGCCGGTATGAAGCTGGCACAGATACGCAGTATTTT
-	-	TRBV10-3	TRBJ2-5	CAISESGFQETQYF	TGTGCCATCAGTGAATCGGGGTTCCAAGAGACCCAGTACTTC